Listed below are T cell receptor beta chains from one sample, sequenced in a study of response to subunit inactivated influenza vaccine. TCRdb fed the RT-PCR reads into MiXCR, producing one record per CDR3 protein. Counted here are under 850,000 distinct CDR3 sequences, roughly 20% occurring once; the ten biggest clones make up approximately 11%. This specimen consisted of PBMCs from blood, obtained less than 6 days after vaccination. Receptors originate from a middle-aged man who received an inactivated influenza vaccine. The CDR3 runs from the conserved cysteine through the conserved F or W. D genes are given only for firm matches. Size tells how often a clone was seen (once, few, many) or the class of an expanded clone, and some rows leave it out.

clone_size	d_call	j_call	v_call	cdr3_nt	cdr3_aa
-	-	TRBJ2-7	TRBV20-1	TGCAGTGCCAGGCCGGACCCTACTTACGAGCAGTACTTC	CSARPDPTYEQYF
few	-	TRBJ2-7	TRBV10-3	TGTGCCATCAGTCCAGGGGGGAATTACGAGCAGTACTTC	CAISPGGNYEQYF
many	-	TRBJ2-7	TRBV27	TGTGCCAGCAGTCTGACATCCATCTCCCTGAGGAATGACGAGCAGTACTTC	CASSLTSISLRNDEQYF
-	-	TRBJ2-5	TRBV28	TGTGCCAGCAGTTTATACGGGAGACGATTGGAGACCCAGTACTTC	CASSLYGRRLETQYF
-	-	TRBJ1-1	TRBV30	TGTGCCTGGAGGGAGAACACTGAAGCTTTCTTT	CAWRENTEAFF
few	-	TRBJ2-2	TRBV7-2	TGTGCCAGTCTACGTGGGGGTACAGGGCGGGCCGGGGAGCTGTTTTTT	CASLRGGTGRAGELFF
many	-	TRBJ1-2	TRBV29-1	TGCAGCGTTGACGCGTACTATGGCTACACCTTC	CSVDAYYGYTF
many	-	TRBJ2-7	TRBV7-2	TGTGCCAGCAGCGCCGCCTACGAGCAGTACTTC	CASSAAYEQYF
once	-	TRBJ1-1	TRBV10-3	TGTGCCATCAGTGACGGGGGGCAGAACACTGAAGCTTTCTTT	CAISDGGQNTEAFF
few	TRBD2	TRBJ2-6	TRBV7-9	TGTGCCAGCAGGGCGACCAGGACTAGCGGGGGGTCTGGGGCCAACGTCCTGACTTTC	CASRATRTSGGSGANVLTF
-	-	TRBJ2-3	TRBV30	TGTGCCTGGAGTGTGGCTCAGGGAGGAAGAGATACGCAGTATTTT	CAWSVAQGGRDTQYF
-	-	TRBJ2-1	TRBV20-1	TGCAGTGCTAGACCCCGCAGGGGTAGCTCCTACAATGAGCAGTTCTTC	CSARPRRGSSYNEQFF
-	-	TRBJ2-5	TRBV5-4	TGTGCCAGCAGCTTGGGGGACCACGAAGAGACCCAGTACTTC	CASSLGDHEETQYF